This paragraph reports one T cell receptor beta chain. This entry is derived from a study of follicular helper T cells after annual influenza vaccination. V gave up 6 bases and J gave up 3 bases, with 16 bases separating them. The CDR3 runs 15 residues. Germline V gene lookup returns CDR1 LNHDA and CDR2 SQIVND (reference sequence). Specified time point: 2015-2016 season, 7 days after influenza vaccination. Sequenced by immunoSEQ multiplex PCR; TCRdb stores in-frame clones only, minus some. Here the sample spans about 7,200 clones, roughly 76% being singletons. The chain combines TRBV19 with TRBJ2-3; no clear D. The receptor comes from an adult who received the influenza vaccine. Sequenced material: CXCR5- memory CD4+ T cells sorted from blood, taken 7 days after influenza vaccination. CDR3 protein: CASRPGRSGTDTQYF. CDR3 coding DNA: TGTGCCAGTAGACCCGGACGATCGGGTACAGATACGCAGTATTTT.